These T cell receptor beta chains were read from a single sample in a study of blood T cell repertoires in COVID-19. The method was immunoSEQ multiplex PCR; TCRdb's version includes in-frame clones alone and lacks a portion of them. This sample has approximately 170,000 clones, with roughly nine tenths found just once. Sequenced material: peripheral blood. Receptor source: a woman aged 55-70 years with COVID-19, enrolled during active disease. Both conserved end residues are part of each CDR3. Fields, in order: J gene, D gene, V gene, clone size, CDR3 protein, CDR3 DNA. A D gene is named only where the DNA matches it firmly. Some rows have no size entry. The others give once, few or many, or a class for an expanded clone.

TRBJ1-1	TRBD1	TRBV5-5	once	CASSPARWTGGRTEAFF	TGTGCCAGCAGCCCCGCCCGTTGGACAGGGGGCCGGACTGAAGCTTTCTTT
TRBJ2-7	NA	TRBV27	few	CASSFISSYEQYF	TGTGCCAGCAGTTTTATCAGCTCCTACGAGCAGTACTTC
TRBJ2-7	NA	TRBV6-2/TRBV6-3	NA	CASSYPADTYEQYF	TGTGCCAGCAGTTACCCGGCCGACACCTACGAGCAGTACTTC
TRBJ2-3	TRBD2	TRBV11-2	NA	CASSFRLAESDTQYF	TGTGCCAGCAGCTTCCGACTAGCGGAATCAGATACGCAGTATTTT
TRBJ1-2	NA	TRBV6-5	once	CASNRGAGDYGYTF	TGTGCCAGCAACCGGGGGGCAGGGGACTATGGCTACACCTTC
TRBJ2-2	NA	TRBV9	NA	CASSERLNTGELFF	TGTGCCAGCAGCGAGAGGCTGAACACCGGGGAGCTGTTTTTT
TRBJ1-1	NA	TRBV4-1	NA	CASSQERADSMNTEAFF	TGCGCCAGCAGCCAAGAGAGGGCGGACAGTATGAACACTGAAGCTTTCTTT
TRBJ2-1	TRBD2	TRBV24-1	NA	CATSDPYSPGTSENLDEQFF	TGTGCCACCAGTGATCCTTACTCCCCCGGGACTAGCGAGAATTTGGATGAGCAGTTCTTC
TRBJ1-5	NA	TRBV6-2/TRBV6-3	NA	CASSPRRDPYSNQPQHF	TGTGCCAGCAGCCCTCGGCGGGACCCCTATAGCAATCAGCCCCAGCATTTT
TRBJ2-2	NA	TRBV20-1	few	CSAAPGELFF	TGCAGTGCTGCGCCCGGGGAGCTGTTTTTT
TRBJ1-2	NA	TRBV6-2/TRBV6-3	once	CASSYTQDRSYTF	TGTGCCAGCAGTTACACCCAGGACAGAAGCTACACCTTC
TRBJ2-2	NA	TRBV5-1	NA	CASSRAKPGQHTGELFF	TGCGCCAGCAGCCGGGCAAAACCGGGACAACACACCGGGGAGCTGTTTTTT
TRBJ2-7	TRBD1	TRBV6-2/TRBV6-3	NA	CASSSPFAPGQGTSEQYF	TGTGCCAGCAGTTCTCCATTCGCTCCGGGACAGGGGACTTCCGAGCAGTACTTC
TRBJ2-7	NA	TRBV28	NA	CASSLTRLEQYF	TGTGCCAGCAGCCTCACCAGACTCGAGCAGTACTTC
TRBJ2-2	TRBD2	TRBV9	NA	CASSGNLAGGTGELFF	TGTGCCAGCAGCGGAAACCTAGCGGGAGGGACCGGGGAGCTGTTTTTT
TRBJ1-1	NA	TRBV7-2	once	CASSRDLTAFF	TGTGCCAGCAGCCGTGACTTGACAGCTTTCTTT
TRBJ1-1	TRBD1	TRBV24-1	NA	CATSGSGGKNTEAFF	TGTGCCACCAGTGGGTCAGGGGGGAAAAACACTGAAGCTTTCTTT
TRBJ1-3	NA	TRBV5-5	NA	CASSSGLQINTIYF	TGTGCCAGCAGCTCGGGACTCCAAATAAACACCATATATTTT
TRBJ2-3	TRBD2	TRBV7-3	NA	CASSPLAGGSPDTQYF	TGTGCCAGCAGCCCCCTAGCGGGAGGAAGCCCAGATACGCAGTATTTT
TRBJ1-2	NA	TRBV19	NA	CASVRELGINYGYTF	TGTGCCAGCGTAAGAGAACTAGGCATAAACTATGGCTACACCTTC
TRBJ2-1	NA	TRBV29-1	NA	CSVEASYYEQFF	TGCAGCGTTGAAGCTAGCTACTATGAGCAGTTCTTC
TRBJ2-6	TRBD1	TRBV19	NA	CASSVQGVPSGANVLTF	TGTGCCAGTAGTGTGCAGGGGGTTCCCTCTGGGGCCAACGTCCTGACTTTC
TRBJ2-2	TRBD2	TRBV6-4	NA	CASSFSGSDAGELFF	TGTGCCAGCAGCTTTAGCGGGAGTGACGCCGGGGAGCTGTTTTTT
TRBJ2-7	TRBD1	TRBV6-1	NA	CASSDLNRGPEQYF	TGTGCCAGCAGTGACCTTAACAGGGGGCCCGAGCAGTACTTC
TRBJ2-7	TRBD2	TRBV11-3	NA	CASSSRLAGGPYEQYF	TGTGCCAGCAGCTCCCGGCTAGCGGGAGGGCCCTACGAGCAGTACTTC
TRBJ1-5	NA	TRBV4-2	few	CASSPSGLNQPQHF	TGTGCCAGCAGCCCGTCAGGACTCAATCAGCCCCAGCATTTT
TRBJ1-1	TRBD1	TRBV23-1	NA	CASSRNRGRTEAFF	TGCGCCAGCAGTCGAAACAGGGGAAGGACTGAAGCTTTCTTT
TRBJ1-2	TRBD1	TRBV27	NA	CASSRRDRLNYGYTF	TGTGCCAGCAGCCGCCGGGACAGGTTGAACTATGGCTACACCTTC
TRBJ2-2	NA	TRBV5-4	NA	CASSFGQGPANTGELFF	TGTGCCAGCAGCTTTGGTCAGGGCCCTGCGAACACCGGGGAGCTGTTTTTT
TRBJ1-6	TRBD1	TRBV13	NA	CASSQGDRPNYNSPLHF	TGTGCCAGCAGTCAAGGGGACAGGCCCAACTATAATTCACCCCTCCACTTT
TRBJ2-1	TRBD2	TRBV9	NA	CASSGRLAGGLEEQFF	TGTGCCAGCAGCGGAAGACTAGCGGGAGGATTGGAGGAGCAGTTCTTC
TRBJ2-1	TRBD2	TRBV24-1	NA	CATSGTSGRIAYNEQFF	TGTGCCACCAGTGGGACTAGCGGGAGGATCGCCTACAATGAGCAGTTCTTC
TRBJ2-1	TRBD2	TRBV29-1	NA	CSYLGRGYNEQFF	TGCAGCTATTTAGGGAGGGGCTACAATGAGCAGTTCTTC
TRBJ1-6	TRBD1	TRBV5-1	NA	CASSFGPGGPLNSPLHF	TGCGCCAGCAGCTTCGGACCAGGGGGACCATTGAATTCACCCCTCCACTTT
TRBJ2-4	NA	TRBV20-1	NA	CSASSGTINIQYF	TGCAGTGCTAGTAGCGGCACAATAAACATTCAGTACTTC
TRBJ1-6	NA	TRBV14	NA	CASSQAGKNSPLHF	TGTGCCAGCAGCCAAGCGGGGAAAAATTCACCCCTCCACTTT
TRBJ2-2	NA	TRBV28	NA	CASSFWRGSFNTGELFF	TGTGCCAGCAGTTTCTGGCGCGGAAGTTTTAACACCGGGGAGCTGTTTTTT
TRBJ1-2	NA	TRBV7-2	NA	CASSLASGAVYGYTF	TGTGCCAGCAGCTTAGCGAGTGGGGCGGTCTATGGCTACACCTTC
TRBJ1-1	TRBD1	TRBV5-1	once	CASSPGQGGVSEAFF	TGCGCCAGCAGCCCAGGACAGGGTGGGGTAAGTGAAGCTTTCTTT
TRBJ2-7	NA	TRBV5-6	NA	CASSKGLSYEQYF	TGTGCCAGCAGCAAAGGACTCTCCTACGAGCAGTACTTC
TRBJ2-1	TRBD2	TRBV11-2	NA	CASSQRLAGGYSYNEQFF	TGTGCCAGCAGCCAAAGACTAGCGGGAGGCTACTCCTACAATGAGCAGTTCTTC
TRBJ2-1	NA	TRBV11-3	NA	CASSLVSEYGGLGEQFF	TGTGCCAGCAGCTTAGTAAGCGAATACGGCGGTTTGGGTGAGCAGTTCTTC
TRBJ1-3	NA	TRBV5-1	NA	CASSLRGSGNTIYF	TGCGCCAGCAGCTTGAGGGGGTCAGGAAACACCATATATTTT
TRBJ2-3	NA	TRBV9	once	CASSVDSPSPSTDTQYF	TGTGCCAGCAGCGTAGATTCTCCTAGCCCCAGCACAGATACGCAGTATTTT
TRBJ2-7	NA	TRBV9	once	CASSAKSGFSYEQYF	TGTGCCAGCAGCGCAAAGTCCGGGTTTTCCTACGAGCAGTACTTC
TRBJ2-7	NA	TRBV28	NA	CASTAGGYEQYF	TGTGCCAGCACGGCAGGGGGGTACGAGCAGTACTTC
TRBJ2-1	NA	TRBV6-5	NA	CASRQDTQQFF	TGTGCCAGCAGACAGGACACCCAACAGTTCTTC
TRBJ2-7	NA	TRBV7-2	NA	CASSLAGKGSHEQYF	TGTGCCAGCAGCTTGGCGGGAAAGGGTTCCCACGAGCAGTACTTC
TRBJ1-6	NA	TRBV6-2/TRBV6-3	NA	CASSPGNAAPLHF	TGTGCCAGCAGCCCCGGTAACGCGGCACCCCTCCACTTT
TRBJ1-2	NA	TRBV28	NA	CASSMVAGLNYGYTF	TGTGCCAGCAGTATGGTAGCCGGATTAAACTATGGCTACACCTTC
TRBJ2-3	NA	TRBV7-2	NA	CASSKAGAGMNTDTQYF	TGTGCCAGCAGCAAAGCCGGTGCCGGGATGAACACAGATACGCAGTATTTT
TRBJ1-1	NA	TRBV11-2	once	CASSLDGGANTEAFF	TGTGCCAGCAGCTTAGATGGAGGGGCGAACACTGAAGCTTTCTTT